Listed below are T cell receptor beta chains from one sample, sequenced in a study of CD8+ T cells in alopecia areata. Clones were sequenced by immunoSEQ multiplex PCR, and TCRdb holds only the in-frame ones, with some missing. There are fewer than 100,000 clones in the sample; roughly 42% occur only once, and around 0.8% lies in the top ten. Input material: CD4+ T cells sorted from blood. The source of these receptors is a human donor with alopecia areata. The conserved cysteine and the conserved F or W are not part of the CDR3 here. The D gene is left open where the match is weak.

V gene	D gene	J gene	CDR3 length	CDR3 protein
TRBV29-1	TRBD1	TRBJ2-4	10	SVGDSKNIQY
TRBV29-1	TRBD1	TRBJ2-7	12	SVRGGGQAYEQY
TRBV10-3	TRBD2	TRBJ2-3	11	ATTQRESDTQY
TRBV4-3	.	TRBJ1-3	13	ASSQGRGTGNTIY
TRBV29-1	TRBD2	TRBJ2-2	12	SVDKSGSTGELF
TRBV29-1	.	TRBJ1-2	16	SVEEKAILLKANYGYT
TRBV30	.	TRBJ2-3	8	AWSLDTQY
TRBV30	.	TRBJ1-4	12	AWSKLGTNEKLF
TRBV29-1	TRBD2	TRBJ2-7	13	SVHIAGGSSYEQY
TRBV29-1	.	TRBJ2-3	10	SAEDSSDTQY
TRBV7-6	.	TRBJ1-1	11	ASSLVLSTEAF
TRBV29-1	.	TRBJ2-5	10	SVEETQETQY
TRBV7-2	.	TRBJ2-3	13	ASSLGPGAGDTQY
TRBV29-1	TRBD1	TRBJ1-1	12	SVQGQGGVTEAF
TRBV29-1	TRBD1	TRBJ2-2	12	SVVDRVNTGELF
TRBV28	.	TRBJ2-1	12	ASSLGDSYNEQF
TRBV29-1	TRBD2	TRBJ2-3	12	SGDIERGTDTQY
TRBV5-4	TRBD2	TRBJ2-5	14	ASSGSGGTYQETQY
TRBV27	.	TRBJ2-1	16	ASRPTDASKSSYNEQF
TRBV30	.	TRBJ2-6	12	AWSFTSGANVLT
TRBV7-2	.	TRBJ2-1	12	ASSQRPGEVEQF
TRBV29-1	.	TRBJ2-4	12	SVGGGGGKNIQY
TRBV20-1	TRBD1	TRBJ2-7	9	SADRESEQY
TRBV28	TRBD2	TRBJ2-3	15	ASSFPETAGSTDTQY
TRBV2	TRBD1	TRBJ1-4	16	ASSASLDRASSSEKLF
TRBV29-1	.	TRBJ2-1	11	SVEGNSYNEQF
TRBV30	.	TRBJ2-7	11	AWSVGTSYEQY
TRBV29-1	.	TRBJ2-7	11	SVEGQATYEQY
TRBV29-1	.	TRBJ2-1	10	SVEFIGPTTF
TRBV29-1	.	TRBJ2-3	12	SVEGLSPLDTQY
TRBV29-1	TRBD2	TRBJ2-7	12	SVEDPRTSYEQY
TRBV7-2	.	TRBJ2-7	13	ASSQEQGGSYEQY
TRBV28	.	TRBJ2-3	13	ASNKPGIGADTQY
TRBV29-1	.	TRBJ2-3	10	SGAISTDTQY
TRBV29-1	TRBD2	TRBJ2-3	10	SLAGDTDTQY
TRBV29-1	.	TRBJ1-6	12	SAKGLGPGSPLH
TRBV28	.	TRBJ1-1	12	ACSRGPRNTEAF
TRBV29-1	TRBD2	TRBJ2-7	11	SAGGGSGSEQY
TRBV30	.	TRBJ1-1	11	AWTRTADTEAF
TRBV30	.	TRBJ1-1	11	AWSVHGGTEAF
TRBV30	.	TRBJ1-4	12	AWSVWQTNEKLF
TRBV30	TRBD2	TRBJ2-1	12	AWNIAGGYNEQF
TRBV30	TRBD2	TRBJ2-1	11	AWSSGVYNEQF